This record concerns one TCR beta chain sequence. The antigen is not known. Other DNA sequences in this sample translate to the same CDR3. The source of the sample is a study of radiation and T cells in renal cell carcinoma. Whole-study results and caveats: Without pretreatment biopsies, baseline tumor clonotype presence was undetermined. Top tumor clonotypes rose in blood 2 weeks post-radiation, then contracted.

Specified time point: blood 2 weeks post-SBRT. Stated treatment: 15 Gy SBRT to primary tumor, nephrectomy 4 weeks later. Serial blood draws occurred at baseline and 2 and 4 weeks post-SBRT. The patient's renal cell carcinoma had clear cell pathology. Profiling relied on immunoSEQ multiplex PCR, and the TCRdb table lists in-frame clones only, not all of them. In the table there are about 120,000 clones, roughly four fifths of which are singletons. With 6 bases clipped from V and 6 bases from J, the junction kept 7 bases outside the gene matches. This CDR3 comprises 14 residues. Germline loops: CDR1 LNHDA, CDR2 SQIVND (reference sequence).

This sequence originates from a man aged 50-59 years with renal cell carcinoma. The chain recombines TRBV19 with TRBJ2-3, with TRBD1 matching 9 bases. The starting material was blood, obtained from a patient whose treatment included radiotherapy and nephrectomy. The CDR3 DNA sequence: TGTGCCAGTAGCGACAGGGGGGTTCTGGATACGCAGTATTTT. Amino acid sequence: CASSDRGVLDTQYF.